This TCR beta chain was observed in a study of identical twins. The study, taken as a whole, reports: Possibly, invariant MAIT and iNKT cells partly confounded zero-insertion analyses. Sharing of beta out-of-frame sequences by twins showed a weaker excess. Clonotypes of the beta chain that were abundant in cord blood carried fewer insertions (memory repertoires showed none).

Germline trimming cut 6 bases from V and 8 bases from J; bases unmatched to any gene: 4. This CDR3 is built from 12 residues. In this sample, this clonotype turned up many times. Its antigen is as yet unknown. TCRdb passed the 5' RACE reads through MiXCR, listing each CDR3 protein once. The table has 500,000 or so distinct CDR3 sequences, 14% seen once. These data also formed part of another study, on yellow fever vaccine responses in identical twins.

This sequence joins TRBV12-3 or TRBV12-4 and TRBJ2-7; TRBD2 matches 10 bases. The sample consisted of CD4+ T cells sorted from blood. The source is a woman aged 18-29 years in good health. The CDR3 here is CASSGTSDKQYF. The CDR3 bases are TGTGCCAGCAGCGGGACTAGCGACAAGCAGTACTTC.